This T cell receptor (beta chain) was recorded in a study of blood T cell repertoires in COVID-19. The overall study: Researchers got acute and convalescent COVID-19 samples from the United States, Italy and Spain. In each case, the material was cDNA or gDNA derived from T cells, B-cell-depleted T cells, or PBMCs.

V gave up 3 bases and J gave up 6 bases, with 6 bases separating them. From germline, CDR1 is MNHNS and CDR2 SASEGT. The CDR3 runs 12 residues. Per the original data handling: The assay estimated nucleated cells by amplifying reference gene primers. Profiled with immunoSEQ multiplex PCR; TCRdb holds only in-frame clones, not every one. That table furnishes V, J and clone size, whereas the DNA furnished D and trimming. The repertoire consists of about 40,000 clones, with 92% occurring once and the leading ten covering just under 9.5%. This clonotype was sampled from a man aged 50 to 60 with active COVID-19. The rearrangement links TRBV6-1 to TRBJ1-5; a possible D gene is TRBD1 (5 bases). Sequenced material: peripheral blood. CDR3 DNA: TGTGCCAGCAGTGAGGGGGGTCAGCCCCAGCATTTT. This sequence encodes CASSEGGQPQHF.